Shown below are 24 T cell receptor beta chains from a single sample sequenced in a study of PD-1 blockade in classical Hodgkin lymphoma. The protocol was immunoSEQ multiplex PCR, while the TCRdb copy is restricted to in-frame clones and leaves out a portion. The sample shows around 13,000 clones, roughly 84% of them seen only once. All the patients suffered relapse after autologous stem cell transplantation, and brentuximab vedotin exposure differed. Sequencing used peripheral blood mononuclear cells (PBMCs), obtained at baseline. The receptors here all came from a human donor with classical Hodgkin lymphoma.

This clone was detected only a few times. J is TRBJ2-1 and V is TRBV11-3; TRBD2 matches 10 bases. Trimming cost V 4 bases and J 6 bases; bases outside gene matches: 12. Germline V gene lookup returns CDR1 SGHNT and CDR2 YENEEA. The CDR3 length is 17 residues. The CDR3 reads CASSSDAVAGGTNEQFF. The CDR3 coding sequence is TGTGCCAGCAGCTCGGACGCCGTAGCGGGAGGCACCAATGAGCAGTTCTTC.

The V and J genes are TRBV5-6 and TRBJ2-7; 8 nucleotides agree with TRBD1. This CDR3 contains 15 residues. Germline V gene sequence: CDR1 SGHDT, CDR2 YYEEEE. J lost 0 bases, V lost 4 bases, and 6 bases had no gene match. CDR3 DNA sequence: TGTGCCAGCAGCGCGGTGGGACAGGACTCCTACGAGCAGTACTTC. Translated, it gives CASSAVGQDSYEQYF.

This chain connects TRBV4-3 to TRBJ2-2; 8 bases map to TRBD2. Germline CDR1 and CDR2: LGHNA and YSLEER. J lost 5 bases, V lost 1 base, and 3 bases had no gene match. The CDR3 is 15 residues long. CDR3 sequence (DNA): TGCGCCAGCAGCCAAGTTAGCGGGACAACCGGGGAGCTGTTTTTT. This translates into CASSQVSGTTGELFF.

The rearrangement joins TRBV6-4 to TRBJ1-1; the match to TRBD1 covers 9 bases. This CDR3 has 14 amino acids. Looked up from germline, CDR1 is MRHNA and CDR2 is SNTAGT. The ends lost 6 bases at V and 3 bases at J; junction bases unmatched: 5. The CDR3 is CASRWTGDDTEAFF. The CDR3 bases are TGTGCCAGCAGATGGACAGGGGATGACACTGAAGCTTTCTTT.

V and J are TRBV9 and TRBJ1-1; D possibly corresponds to TRBD1 (5 bases). The germline V gene encodes CDR1 SGDLS and CDR2 YYNGEE. This CDR3 spans 14 amino acids. V lost 4 bases, J lost 1 base, and 11 bases lay in between. The CDR3 sequence is CASSPQGGNTEAFF. The CDR3 DNA follows: TGTGCCAGCAGCCCGCAGGGTGGGAACACTGAAGCTTTCTTT.

J is TRBJ1-1 and V is TRBV7-9; the D gene is possibly TRBD1 (5 bases). This CDR3 spans 13 amino acids. Germline CDR1 reads SEHNR; CDR2 reads FQNEAQ (reference sequence). Deletions cut 4 bases from V and 4 bases from J, with 10 bases between. The CDR3 sequence is CASSWGRGTEAFF. CDR3 nucleotides: TGTGCCAGCAGCTGGGGACGAGGCACTGAAGCTTTCTTT.

This rearrangement joins TRBV27 to TRBJ2-1, with D maybe TRBD2 (6 bases). Trimming pared 4 bases from V and 5 bases from J, leaving 9 bases between. The CDR3 runs to 13 residues. Germline CDR1 and CDR2: MNHEY and SMNVEV (reference sequence). The DNA for the CDR3 is TGTGCCAGCAGTTACGGGACTGACAATGAGCAGTTCTTC. Its protein is CASSYGTDNEQFF.

The chain combines TRBV19 with TRBJ1-4; 8 bases are shared with TRBD1. The V gene's germline CDR1 is LNHDA and CDR2 SQIVND (reference sequence). CDR3 length equals 16 residues. Trimming at V came to 1 base and at J to 7 bases, leaving 8 bases not matched to a gene. The chain's CDR3 is CASSIGRTGTGEKLFF. Written as DNA, the CDR3 is TGTGCCAGTAGTATAGGGCGGACAGGGACGGGTGAAAAACTGTTTTTT.

This chain joins TRBV7-6 and TRBJ1-1; maybe TRBD1 (5 bases). Trimming took off 1 base at V and 13 bases at J, with 19 bases between the two ends. The CDR3 spans 14 residues. The V gene's germline CDR1 is SGHVS and CDR2 FNYEAQ. CDR3 region: CASSLGGAGTVCFF. CDR3 nucleotides: TGTGCCAGCAGCTTAGGAGGGGCAGGGACGGTGTGTTTCTTT. Together with reference TRBV7-6 and TRBJ1-1, the CDR3 gives the full variable domain: GAGVSQSPRYKVTKRGQDVALRCDPISGHVSLYWYRQALGQGPEFLTYFNYEAQQDKSGLPNDRFSAERPEGSISTLTIQRTEQRDSAMYRCASSLGGAGTVCFFGQGTRLTVV.

In its sample, this clone was seen once. J is TRBJ2-5 and V is TRBV7-2; D perhaps matches TRBD1 (6 bases). Germline V gene sequence: CDR1 SGHTA, CDR2 FQGNSA. V was shortened by 1 base and J by 4 bases, with 16 bases between the two germline ends. The CDR3 has 16 amino acids. This CDR3 is CASSLGLQGSAETQYF. The CDR3, as DNA: TGTGCCAGCAGCTTAGGGTTACAGGGTTCAGCAGAGACCCAGTACTTC.

The genes are TRBV6-5 and TRBJ1-2; 10 bases fit TRBD1. Trimming removed 6 bases from V and 8 bases from J; junction bases left unmatched: 6. Germline V gives CDR1 MNHEY, CDR2 SVGAGI. The CDR3 totals 13 residues. The CDR3 spells CASRPGQGKGYTF. The DNA of the CDR3 is TGTGCCAGCAGACCGGGACAGGGGAAAGGCTACACCTTC.

DNA for the CDR3: TGTGCCAGCAGCACCATCGGGGGGCGGGCGAAAGAGACCCAGTACTTC. Its translation: CASSTIGGRAKETQYF. The chain uses TRBV7-8 and TRBJ2-5; D is possibly TRBD2 (7 bases). The CDR3 spans 16 residues. The V and J ends lost 5 bases and 3 bases respectively, with 19 bases between them. From germline, CDR1 is SGHVS and CDR2 FQNEAQ.

V gene TRBV7-2 combines with J gene TRBJ2-1; D gene unclear. Germline V gene lookup returns CDR1 SGHTA and CDR2 FQGNSA. This CDR3 contains 12 residues. V was shortened by 4 bases and J by 7 bases, with 8 bases between the two germline ends. CDR3 loop: CASSSYTNEQFF. The CDR3, as DNA: TGTGCCAGCAGCTCCTATACGAATGAGCAGTTCTTC.

The chain has TRBV6-5 and TRBJ1-2; the D is unclear. V was trimmed by 5 bases and J by 2 bases, leaving 9 bases between them. Germline loops: CDR1 MNHEY, CDR2 SVGAGI. The CDR3 is made up of 13 amino acids. CDR3 DNA sequence: TGTGCCAGCAGTCGAGCGGGGAACTATGGCTACACCTTC. This translates into CASSRAGNYGYTF.

The chain is built from TRBV10-2 and TRBJ2-5, with no clear D. The CDR3 is 15 amino acids. CDR1 and CDR2 from the germline V gene are WSHSY and SAAADI. The ends were cut back, 5 bases at V and 4 bases at J, with 17 bases in the middle. CDR3: CASSLAGSDLETQYF. Written as DNA, the CDR3 is TGCGCCAGCAGTCTGGCTGGATCAGATCTAGAGACCCAGTACTTC.

The rearrangement links TRBV6-1 to TRBJ2-7; tentative D call: TRBD1 (6 bases). CDR3 size: 13 residues. The V gene's germline CDR1 is MNHNS and CDR2 SASEGT. V was cut by 1 base and J by 4 bases, with 8 bases left in between. The CDR3 DNA reads as TGTGCCAGCAGTGAAGATCAGGGGTACGAGCAGTACGTC. Translating it yields CASSEDQGYEQYV.

The rearrangement links TRBV10-3 to TRBJ1-2; D gene ambiguous. V lost 4 bases to trimming and J lost 4 bases, with 10 bases between them. Germline V CDR1 and CDR2: ENHRY, SYGVKD. The CDR3 loop spans 13 amino acids. The DNA of the CDR3 is TGTGCCATCAGTGGGATACGGGCCTATGGCTACACCTTC. Translating gives CAISGIRAYGYTF.

The chain joins TRBV28 to TRBJ2-1, with D perhaps matching TRBD1 or TRBD2 (5 bases each). Per germline, CDR1 MDHEN and CDR2 SYDVKM. There are 16 residues in the CDR3. Trimming removed 4 bases from V and 8 bases from J, with 21 bases in between. This CDR3 reads CASSSPRDPIAHEQFF. In DNA form, the CDR3 reads TGTGCCAGCAGTTCGCCTCGGGACCCTATCGCTCATGAGCAGTTCTTC.

The V call is TRBV19, the J call TRBJ1-4; D is unclear. The CDR3 loop spans 15 amino acids. The germline gives CDR1 LNHDA, CDR2 SQIVND (reference sequence). Trimming took off 2 bases at V and 6 bases at J, with 13 bases between the two ends. The CDR3 protein is CASSISYGVYEKLFF. Written as DNA, the CDR3 is TGTGCCAGTAGTATAAGCTACGGGGTTTATGAAAAACTGTTTTTT.

This chain joins TRBV7-3 and TRBJ2-5; TRBD2 agrees at 11 bases. CDR1 is SGHTA, CDR2 FQGTGA, per germline. The J segment lost 5 bases and the V segment lost 7 bases, leaving 15 bases of the junction unmatched. The length of the CDR3 is 17 residues. CDR3 amino acids: CASTPAATSGRGETQYF. CDR3 DNA sequence: TGTGCCAGCACCCCGGCGGCAACTAGCGGGAGAGGCGAGACCCAGTACTTC.

This chain joins TRBV5-8 and TRBJ1-2; 9 bases are shared with TRBD1. Germline V lookup: CDR1 SGHTS, CDR2 YDEGEE. The CDR3 is made up of 14 amino acids. V was clipped by 0 bases and J by 8 bases; unmatched bases: 5. This chain's CDR3 is CASSLVQGARGYTF. As DNA, the CDR3 is TGTGCCAGCAGCTTGGTACAGGGGGCGCGGGGCTACACCTTC.

J is TRBJ1-1 and V is TRBV4-3; 8 bases fit TRBD1. The CDR3 runs 14 residues. V was clipped by 5 bases and J by 8 bases; unmatched bases: 10. From germline, CDR1 is LGHNA and CDR2 YSLEER. Here the CDR3 DNA reads TGCGCCAGCAGCTTCCAGACAGGGGATCCGGAAGCTTTCTTT. Amino acids: CASSFQTGDPEAFF.

This clone was detected only once. The CDR3 spells CASSPRDLLSSYNEQFF. CDR3 in DNA: TGTGCCAGCAGCCCCCGAGACCTTCTTAGCTCCTACAATGAGCAGTTCTTC. The genes are TRBV7-6 and TRBJ2-1, with unresolved D. CDR1 is SGHVS and CDR2 is FNYEAQ in the germline V gene. The germline V and J ends were trimmed by 5 bases and 0 bases, with 17 bases remaining between them. The CDR3 is 17 amino acids.

This chain links TRBV4-3 with TRBJ1-6, with D unresolved. The CDR3 length is 13 residues. The germline gives CDR1 LGHNA, CDR2 YSLEER. Deletions cut 4 bases from V and 1 base from J, with 2 bases between. The CDR3: CASSRSYNSPLHF. CDR3 nucleotide sequence: TGCGCCAGCAGCCGGTCCTATAATTCACCCCTCCACTTT.